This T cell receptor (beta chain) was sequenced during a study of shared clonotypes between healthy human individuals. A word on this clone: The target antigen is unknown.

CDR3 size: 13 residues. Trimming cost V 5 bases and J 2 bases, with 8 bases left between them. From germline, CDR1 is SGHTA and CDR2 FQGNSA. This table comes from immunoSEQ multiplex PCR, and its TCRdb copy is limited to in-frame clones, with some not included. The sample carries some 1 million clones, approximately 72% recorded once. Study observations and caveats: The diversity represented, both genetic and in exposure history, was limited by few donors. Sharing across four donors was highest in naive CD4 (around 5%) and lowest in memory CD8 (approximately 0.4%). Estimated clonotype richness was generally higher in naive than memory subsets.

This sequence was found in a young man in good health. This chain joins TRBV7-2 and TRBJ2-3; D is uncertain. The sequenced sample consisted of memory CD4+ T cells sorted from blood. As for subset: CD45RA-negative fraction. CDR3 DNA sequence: TGTGCCAGCAGCAGTGCGAACACAGATACGCAGTATTTT. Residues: CASSSANTDTQYF.